This record covers a single TCR beta chain. The data stem from a study of blood T cell repertoires in COVID-19. Study-wide background: Samples representing acute and convalescent COVID-19 were sourced from the United States, Italy and Spain. PBMCs, B-cell-depleted T cells, or T cells were the source of the cDNA or gDNA that made up the material.

TCRdb keeps only in-frame clones here, not all; method: immunoSEQ multiplex PCR. The data show fewer than 120,000 clones, about 72% seen once. This CDR3 has 14 residues. The germline V gene encodes CDR1 SGHAT and CDR2 FQNNGV. V dropped 3 bases and J dropped 5 bases, with 11 bases sitting between them. The chain joins TRBV11-2 to TRBJ1-5; tentative D call: TRBD1 (6 bases). The source material was peripheral blood. The source of this sequence is a woman aged 60-75 years with acute or convalescent COVID-19. The CDR3 protein is CASSLGRGYQPQHF. CDR3 in DNA: TGTGCCAGCAGCTTGGGTAGGGGGTATCAGCCCCAGCATTTT. Variable domain in full (rest from reference TRBV11-2 and TRBJ1-5): EAGVAQSPRYKIIEKRQSVAFWCNPISGHATLYWYQQILGQGPKLLIQFQNNGVVDDSQLPKDRFSAERLKGVDSTLKIQPAKLEDSAVYLCASSLGRGYQPQHFGDGTRLSIL.